This T cell receptor (beta chain) derives from a study of blood T cells in healthy people across ages. Trimming took off 2 bases at V and 6 bases at J, with 13 bases between the two ends. CDR1 is SQVTM, CDR2 ANQGSEA, per germline. This CDR3 region has 14 residues. Sample-barcoded 5' priming and a J-beta primer mix drove a second PCR of about 6 to 12 cycles. TCRdb reprocessed the 5' RACE reads with MiXCR, giving one entry per CDR3 protein. The sample lists some 760,000 distinct CDR3 sequences; approximately 25% were seen once. This clonotype has only a few counts. These same records also appear under a second study, on T cells of mothers and their children.

The V and J genes are TRBV29-1 and TRBJ2-2; perhaps TRBD2 as D (5 bases). The sequenced sample consisted of blood. This receptor was obtained from a boy between 5 and 17 years old in good health. The CDR3 reads CSVEKGGSSGELFF. CDR3 DNA: TGCAGCGTTGAAAAGGGTGGGAGTTCCGGGGAGCTGTTTTTT.